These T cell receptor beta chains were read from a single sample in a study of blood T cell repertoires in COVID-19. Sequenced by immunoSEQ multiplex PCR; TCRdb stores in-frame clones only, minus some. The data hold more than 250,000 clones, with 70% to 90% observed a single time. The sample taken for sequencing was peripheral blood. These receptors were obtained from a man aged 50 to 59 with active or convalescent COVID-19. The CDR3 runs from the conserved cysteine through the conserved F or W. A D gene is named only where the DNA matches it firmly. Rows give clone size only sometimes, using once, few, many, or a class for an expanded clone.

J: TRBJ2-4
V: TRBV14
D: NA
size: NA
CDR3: CASSTGQQRNIQYF
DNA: TGTGCCAGCAGCACGGGCCAGCAGCGGAACATTCAGTACTTC

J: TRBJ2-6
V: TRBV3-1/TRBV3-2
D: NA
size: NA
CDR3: CASAQNWADSGANVLTF
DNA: TGTGCCAGCGCCCAAAACTGGGCAGACTCTGGGGCCAACGTCCTGACTTTC

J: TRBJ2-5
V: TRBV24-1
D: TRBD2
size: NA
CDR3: CATSDHGAGGETQYF
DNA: TGTGCCACCAGTGACCACGGGGCGGGAGGAGAGACCCAGTACTTC

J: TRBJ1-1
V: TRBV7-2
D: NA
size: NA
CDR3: CASTQRTEAFF
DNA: TGTGCCAGCACCCAGAGGACAGAAGCTTTCTTT

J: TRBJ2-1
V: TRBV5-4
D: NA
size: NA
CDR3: CASSLVGSGTYNEQFF
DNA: TGTGCCAGCAGCTTGGTTGGTAGCGGAACATACAATGAGCAGTTCTTC

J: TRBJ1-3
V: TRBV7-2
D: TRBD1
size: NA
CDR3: CASSNGQVLSGNTIYF
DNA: TGTGCCAGCAGCAATGGACAGGTCCTCTCTGGAAACACCATATATTTT

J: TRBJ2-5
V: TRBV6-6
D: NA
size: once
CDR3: CASRRQGLRETQYF
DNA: TGTGCCAGCAGACGTCAGGGCTTAAGAGAGACCCAGTACTTC

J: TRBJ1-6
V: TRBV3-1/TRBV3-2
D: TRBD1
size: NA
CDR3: CASSPGQGIAPLHF
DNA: TGTGCCAGCAGCCCGGGACAGGGTATTGCACCCCTCCACTTT

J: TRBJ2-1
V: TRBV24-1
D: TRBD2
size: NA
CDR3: CATSATSGKEGNEQFF
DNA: TGTGCCACCAGTGCAACTAGCGGGAAGGAGGGCAATGAGCAGTTCTTC

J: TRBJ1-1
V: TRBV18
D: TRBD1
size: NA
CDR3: CASSRTSQGGTEAFF
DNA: TGTGCCAGCTCACGGACCTCTCAGGGGGGCACTGAAGCTTTCTTT

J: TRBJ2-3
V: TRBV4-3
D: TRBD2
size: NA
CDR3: CASSQDWGSGGYTDTQYF
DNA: TGCGCCAGCAGCCAAGATTGGGGTAGCGGGGGTTACACAGATACGCAGTATTTT

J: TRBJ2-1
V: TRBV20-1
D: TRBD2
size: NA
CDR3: CSASRRTSGYNEQFF
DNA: TGCAGTGCTAGTCGGAGGACTAGCGGCTACAATGAGCAGTTCTTC

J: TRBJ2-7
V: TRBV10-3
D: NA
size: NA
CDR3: CAISEPKSGSYEQYF
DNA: TGTGCCATCAGTGAGCCCAAGTCAGGGTCATACGAGCAGTACTTC

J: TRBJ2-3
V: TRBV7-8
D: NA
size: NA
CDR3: CASSLRDTQGWTRTDTQYF
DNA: TGTGCCAGCAGCTTAAGGGACACCCAAGGTTGGACCCGCACAGATACGCAGTATTTT

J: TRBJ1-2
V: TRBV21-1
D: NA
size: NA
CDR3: CASSKAWRDRCSYGYTF
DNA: TGTGCCAGCAGCAAAGCCTGGAGGGACAGGTGTAGCTATGGCTACACCTTC

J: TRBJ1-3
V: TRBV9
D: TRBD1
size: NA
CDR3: CASSVDRAYGNTIYF
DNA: TGTGCCAGCAGCGTTGACAGGGCGTATGGAAACACCATATATTTT

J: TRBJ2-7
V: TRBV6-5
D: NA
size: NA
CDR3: CASTPRGSYEQYF
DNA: TGTGCCAGCACTCCGAGGGGGTCCTACGAGCAGTACTTC

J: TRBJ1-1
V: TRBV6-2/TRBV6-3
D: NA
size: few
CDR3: CASSYAGGGTEAFF
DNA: TGTGCCAGCAGTTACGCAGGAGGAGGCACTGAAGCTTTCTTT

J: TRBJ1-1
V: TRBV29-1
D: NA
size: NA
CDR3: CSVRRGEAFF
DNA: TGCAGCGTACGCAGGGGTGAAGCTTTCTTT

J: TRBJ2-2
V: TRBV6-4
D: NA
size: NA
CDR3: CASSPTNTGELFF
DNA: TGTGCCAGCAGTCCCACGAACACCGGGGAGCTGTTTTTT

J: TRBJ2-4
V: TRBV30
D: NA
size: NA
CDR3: CAWSGLAKNIQYF
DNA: TGTGCCTGGTCAGGGCTAGCCAAAAACATTCAGTACTTC

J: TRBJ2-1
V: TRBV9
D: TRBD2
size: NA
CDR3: CASSLYQASGYNEQFF
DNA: TGTGCCAGCAGCCTCTACCAGGCTAGCGGATACAATGAGCAGTTCTTC

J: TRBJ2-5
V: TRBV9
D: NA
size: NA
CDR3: CASSATHYSQETQYF
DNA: TGTGCCAGCAGCGCCACCCACTATAGTCAGGAGACCCAGTACTTC

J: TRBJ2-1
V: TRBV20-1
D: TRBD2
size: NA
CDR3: CSARGTSHFF
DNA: TGCAGTGCTAGGGGGACTAGCCACTTCTTC

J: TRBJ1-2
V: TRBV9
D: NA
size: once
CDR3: CASSVGSGSNYGYTF
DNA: TGTGCCAGCAGCGTAGGGTCAGGGTCCAACTATGGCTACACCTTC

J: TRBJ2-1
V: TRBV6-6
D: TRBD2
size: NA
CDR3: CASSYGLAVNEQFF
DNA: TGTGCCAGCAGTTACGGGCTAGCGGTTAATGAGCAGTTCTTC

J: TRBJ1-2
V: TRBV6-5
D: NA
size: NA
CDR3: CASKVGYHGYTF
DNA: TGTGCCAGCAAGGTGGGCTACCATGGCTACACCTTC

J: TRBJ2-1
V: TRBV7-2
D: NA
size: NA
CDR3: CASSLRNRDEQFF
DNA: TGTGCCAGCAGCCTCAGAAACAGGGATGAGCAGTTCTTC

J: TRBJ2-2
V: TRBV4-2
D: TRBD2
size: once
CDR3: CASSPRGLAESTGELFF
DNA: TGTGCCAGCAGCCCCCGGGGACTAGCGGAATCCACCGGGGAGCTGTTTTTT

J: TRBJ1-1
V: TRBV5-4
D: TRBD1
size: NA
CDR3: CASSNDRVGAFF
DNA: TGTGCCAGCAGCAATGACAGGGTTGGAGCTTTCTTT

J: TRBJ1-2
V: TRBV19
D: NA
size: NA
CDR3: CASLPGMNYGYTF
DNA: TGTGCCAGCCTCCCGGGAATGAACTATGGCTACACCTTC

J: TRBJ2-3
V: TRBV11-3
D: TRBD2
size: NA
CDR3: CASSPRGGSTDTQYF
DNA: TGTGCCAGCAGCCCCCGGGGGGGGAGCACAGATACGCAGTATTTT

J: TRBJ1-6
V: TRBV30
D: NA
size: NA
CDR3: CAWSSAVRNSPLHF
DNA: TGTGCCTGGAGTTCAGCGGTGAGAAATTCACCCCTCCACTTT

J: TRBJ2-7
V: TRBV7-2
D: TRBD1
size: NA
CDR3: CASSLDSGATGAEQYF
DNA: TGTGCCAGCAGCTTAGACTCCGGAGCGACAGGGGCCGAGCAGTACTTC

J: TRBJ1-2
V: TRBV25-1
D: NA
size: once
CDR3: CASSEAGGYTF
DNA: TGTGCCAGCAGTGAGGCGGGGGGCTACACCTTC

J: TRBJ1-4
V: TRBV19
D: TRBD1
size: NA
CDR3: CASSISAGGAREKLFF
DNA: TGTGCCAGTAGTATCTCAGCAGGGGGCGCTCGAGAAAAACTGTTTTTT

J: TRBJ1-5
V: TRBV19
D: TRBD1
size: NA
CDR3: CASSIQPGGQPQHF
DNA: TGTGCCAGTAGTATCCAGCCAGGGGGACAGCCCCAGCATTTT

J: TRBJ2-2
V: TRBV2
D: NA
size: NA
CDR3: CASSHRESNTGELFF
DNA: TGTGCCAGCAGTCACCGGGAGTCGAACACCGGGGAGCTGTTTTTT

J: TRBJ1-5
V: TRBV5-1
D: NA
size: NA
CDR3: CASRAGGRGSNQPQHF
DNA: TGCGCCAGCAGGGCAGGCGGACGGGGGAGCAATCAGCCCCAGCATTTT

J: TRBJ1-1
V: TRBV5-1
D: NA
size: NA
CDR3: CASSLIGLSDTEAFF
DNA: TGCGCCAGCAGCTTGATCGGGTTGAGTGACACTGAAGCTTTCTTT

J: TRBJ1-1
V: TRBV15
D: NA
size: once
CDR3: CATSRAGNTEAFF
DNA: TGTGCCACCAGCAGAGCGGGTAACACTGAAGCTTTCTTT

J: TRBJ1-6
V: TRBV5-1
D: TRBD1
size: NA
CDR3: CASSLWTGDNSPLHF
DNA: TGCGCCAGCAGCCTCTGGACAGGGGATAATTCACCCCTCCACTTT

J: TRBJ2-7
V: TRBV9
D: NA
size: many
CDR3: CATSSYEQYF
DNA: TGTGCCACCTCCTCCTACGAGCAGTACTTC

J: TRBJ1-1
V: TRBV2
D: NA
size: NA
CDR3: CASSGDSHEAFF
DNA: TGTGCCAGCAGCGGAGACAGCCATGAAGCTTTCTTT

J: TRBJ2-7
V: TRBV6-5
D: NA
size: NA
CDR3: CASSYSRGSYEQYF
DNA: TGTGCCAGCAGTTACTCTCGGGGCTCCTACGAGCAGTACTTC

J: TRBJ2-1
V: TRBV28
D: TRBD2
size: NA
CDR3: CATQTSGSDEQFF
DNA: TGTGCCACCCAGACTAGCGGGAGTGATGAGCAGTTCTTC